This TCR beta chain originates from a study of response to subunit inactivated influenza vaccine. TCRdb processed the RT-PCR reads anew with MiXCR; each CDR3 protein has one entry. The data contain some 540,000 distinct CDR3 sequences, approximately 22% of them singletons. In germline, CDR1 is LGHNA, CDR2 YSLEER. The germline V and J ends were trimmed by 4 bases and 8 bases, with 27 bases remaining between them. The CDR3 contains 18 residues. A further study also used this sample, focusing on T cells expressing NK-cell markers. That source reports: TCR beta libraries carry UMIs added by 5'RACE template switching. It was from sorted CD3+CD56+NKG2C+, CD3+CD56+NKG2C- and CD3+CD56-NKG2C+ T cells that TCR beta repertoires came.

Sequences were derived from CD4+ T cells sorted from PBMCs, sampled roughly 12 days after vaccination. The chain has TRBV4-3 and TRBJ2-1, with a tentative D call TRBD2 (6 bases). This TCR came from a man aged 50 or older who received an inactivated influenza vaccine. Written as DNA, the CDR3 is TGCGCCAGCAGCCCCCGCCAACAAGCGGGTTGGGTGGTTGATGAGCAGTTCTTC. Its protein product is CASSPRQQAGWVVDEQFF.